Below are 24 T cell receptor beta chains sequenced from a single sample in a study of post-analysis software for immune sequencing data (dated by TCRdb to about 2015). Overall results and qualifications from the work: Roughly 5 TRBV segments, including TRBV5-6, TRBV5-1 and TRBV20-1, were significantly more frequent in patients than controls.

Preparation of the library involved PCR. Sequencing took place on an Illumina HiSeq 2500. Unique molecular identifiers were incorporated into TCR beta cDNA libraries to reduce PCR and sequencing biases. Using fastp at Q25 and MiXCR, TCRdb reprocessed the public reads and kept productive beta chains. CDR3 protein sequences are deduplicated, and each keeps its most common genes and DNA. The sample table holds about 820,000 distinct CDR3 sequences, of which roughly 50% were seen once. The leading ten clones occupy 4.6% of the sample. No cognate antigen is known for these TCRs. Material: blood. All receptors derive from a girl between 10 and 17 years old with multiple sclerosis.

The table lists this clonotype with a few counts. The genes are TRBV7-3 and TRBJ2-3; TRBD2 agrees at 7 bases. V gave up 6 bases and J gave up 5 bases; unmatched junction bases: 11. This CDR3 has 15 amino acids. Germline V gene lookup returns CDR1 SGHTA and CDR2 FQGTGA. The CDR3 DNA is TGTGCCAGCAGTTCCTCGGGGGGAGAGGGAGATACGCAGTATTTT. As protein: CASSSSGGEGDTQYF. Full variable domain (rest looked up from reference TRBV7-3 and TRBJ2-3): GAGVSQTPSNKVTEKGKYVELRCDPISGHTALYWYRQSLGQGPEFLIYFQGTGAADDSGLPNDRFFAVRPEGSVSTLKIQRTERGDSAVYLCASSSSGGEGDTQYFGPGTRLTVL.

The J gene is TRBJ2-5, the V gene TRBV7-6, with 7 bases aligning to TRBD1. V was pared by 5 bases and J by 11 bases, with 11 bases of the junction left unmatched. Germline V gene lookup returns CDR1 SGHVS and CDR2 FNYEAQ. There are 13 residues in the CDR3. The DNA of the CDR3 is TGTGCCAGCAGCGTTGACAGGGTCAATGAGCAGTACTTC. Translated, it gives CASSVDRVNEQYF. Full variable domain (missing parts from reference TRBV7-6 and TRBJ2-5): GAGVSQSPRYKVTKRGQDVALRCDPISGHVSLYWYRQALGQGPEFLTYFNYEAQQDKSGLPNDRFSAERPEGSISTLTIQRTEQRDSAMYRCASSVDRVNEQYFGPGTRLLVL.

This chain uses TRBV10-2 with TRBJ2-7; no clear D gene. The CDR3 contains 13 residues. Per the germline V gene, CDR1 is WSHSY and CDR2 is SAAADI. V shed 7 bases and J shed 1 base, with 11 bases lying between them. The CDR3 DNA reads TGCGCCAGCACCTTAGACCAGTCCTACGAGCAGTACTTC. It is translated as CASTLDQSYEQYF.

This clonotype was recorded a few times. J is TRBJ2-7 and V is TRBV29-1; 12 bases align to TRBD1. Germline V gene lookup returns CDR1 SQVTM and CDR2 ANQGSEA. The CDR3 consists of 14 residues. J lost 5 bases, V lost 6 bases, and 8 bases had no gene match. The CDR3 region has the DNA TGCAGCGTGAAATCCGGGACAGGGGGCCACGAGCAGTACTTC. It specifies CSVKSGTGGHEQYF.

The J gene is TRBJ2-7, the V gene TRBV7-9, with D perhaps matching TRBD2 (6 bases). The J call is doubtful: the DNA matches TRBJ2-5 better. CDR3 length equals 15 residues. Germline V gene data show CDR1 as SEHNR and CDR2 as FQNEAQ (reference sequence). The CDR3 reads CASSLVGGKWETQYF. As DNA, the CDR3 is TGTGCCAGCAGCTTAGTGGGGGGAAAATGGGAGACCCAGTACTTC.

The chain carries TRBV10-2 and TRBJ2-5, with D tentatively TRBD1 (5 bases). The DNA end is more similar to TRBJ2-7, so the J call may be wrong. Per the germline V gene, CDR1 is WSHSY and CDR2 is SAAADI. This CDR3 is built from 14 residues. Here the CDR3 DNA reads TGCGCCAGCACCGTGGGGCTCTCGACGTACGAGCAGTACTTC. Translated, it gives CASTVGLSTYEQYF.

V usage is TRBV3-1 and J usage is TRBJ2-7; unclear D gene. This CDR3 spans 15 amino acids. Between the trimmed V and J ends, which lost 0 bases and 1 base, there was a span of 10 bases. The V gene's germline CDR1 is LGHDT and CDR2 YNNKEL (reference sequence). As DNA, the CDR3 is TGTGCCAGCAGCCAAGAGCCCCAACTGTCCTACGAGCAGTACTTC. It encodes CASSQEPQLSYEQYF.

Note on this clonotype: An end of the junction does not agree with germline; a read error may underlie this. This chain links TRBV20-1 with TRBJ2-7, with D unclear. Gene TRBJ2-5 matches the end of the DNA better, so the J call may be wrong. The CDR3 has 16 amino acids. Germline CDR1 is DFQATT and CDR2 is SNEGSKA (reference sequence). CDR3: CSAREFYMPSQGTQYF. The CDR3 nucleotides are TGCAGTGCTAGAGAGTTCTATATGCCCTCCCAAGGGACCCAGTACTTC.

The chain has TRBV12-3 or TRBV12-4 and TRBJ2-7; D possibly corresponds to TRBD1 (6 bases). Trimming left V 3 bases short and J 3 bases short, with 12 bases between. The CDR3 is 14 amino acids. CDR3 nucleotides: TGTGCCAGCAGTTTGGAACAGGGCATCTACGAGCAGTACTTC. Translating it yields CASSLEQGIYEQYF.

CDR3 nucleotide sequence: TGTGCCAGCAGTACCCTACCTAGTGGAGGTCGTCTAAACATTCAGTACTTC. This sequence encodes CASSTLPSGGRLNIQYF. The chain joins TRBV6-6 to TRBJ2-4, with D perhaps TRBD2 (5 bases). Germline assignment: CDR1 MNHNY and CDR2 SVGAGI (reference sequence). Trimming removed 5 bases at V and 6 bases at J, with 23 bases between. The CDR3 has 17 amino acids.

This clonotype was seen at least ten times. The CDR3 spells CASSLVASGGPYEQYF. CDR3 DNA: TGCGCCAGCAGCTTGGTGGCTAGCGGGGGCCCCTACGAGCAGTACTTC. The J gene is TRBJ2-7, the V gene TRBV5-1; 10 bases line up with TRBD2. The CDR3 is 16 residues long. V was pared by 0 bases and J by 2 bases, with 5 bases of the junction left unmatched. Looked up from germline, CDR1 is SGHRS and CDR2 is YFSETQ.

A few counts support this clonotype. This sequence joins TRBV12-5 and TRBJ2-7; D may match TRBD1 or TRBD2 (5 bases each). V lost 7 bases to trimming and J lost 7 bases, with 23 bases between them. Germline V CDR1 and CDR2: LGHNT, FRNRAP. This CDR3 comprises 15 residues. Here the CDR3 DNA reads TGTGCTAGTGCCCCGACAGCGGCTGGGCTGGGAGAGCAGTACTTC. Its protein is CASAPTAAGLGEQYF.

This chain connects TRBV14 to TRBJ2-7, with 9 positions matching TRBD1. With V trimmed by 3 bases and J by 2 bases, 5 bases remained unmatched. Germline V gene sequence: CDR1 SGHDN, CDR2 FVKESK. CDR3 size: 15 residues. CDR3 nucleotide sequence: TGTGCCAGCAGCCATATTGGACAGGGGACCTACGAGCAGTACTTC. Its protein product is CASSHIGQGTYEQYF.

The V call is TRBV29-1, the J call TRBJ2-5; 9 nucleotides agree with TRBD1. V lost 6 bases to trimming and J lost 4 bases; unmatched junction nucleotides: 9. Germline assignment: CDR1 SQVTM and CDR2 ANQGSEA. The CDR3 covers 14 residues. CDR3 protein: CSVVGQGRGETQYF. The CDR3 DNA follows: TGCAGCGTGGTGGGACAGGGTCGAGGAGAGACCCAGTACTTC.

Concerning this clonotype itself: The junction departs from germline at one end; a sequencing error may be responsible. The chain recombines TRBV7-2 with TRBJ2-7; 7 bases align to TRBD2. Looked up from germline, CDR1 is SGHTA and CDR2 is FQGNSA. This CDR3 spans 15 amino acids. The CDR3 sequence: CAGSGIGQNYYEQYF. In DNA, the CDR3 is TGTGCCGGCAGCGGGATAGGGCAGAATTACTACGAGCAGTACTTC.

This clonotype was detected only once. This chain uses TRBV5-1 with TRBJ2-1, with D unclear. V was cut by 4 bases and J by 8 bases, with 16 bases left in between. There are 14 residues in the CDR3. The germline V gene encodes CDR1 SGHRS and CDR2 YFSETQ. The CDR3 loop reads CASSPRPTIDEQFF. CDR3 DNA: TGCGCCAGCAGCCCACGCCCGACAATCGATGAGCAGTTCTTC.

This chain joins TRBV7-9 and TRBJ1-2; D gene uncertain. CDR1 SEHNR and CDR2 FQNEAQ come from the germline V gene (reference sequence). The CDR3 runs 12 residues. V dropped 5 bases and J dropped 2 bases, with 6 bases sitting between them. The CDR3 spells CASSTQNYGYTF. DNA of the CDR3: TGTGCCAGCAGCACCCAAAACTATGGCTACACCTTC.

The CDR3 here is CASSFNLAGEQYF. CDR3 DNA sequence: TGTGCCAGCAGCTTTAACTTAGCGGGCGAGCAGTACTTC. The chain joins TRBV7-6 to TRBJ2-5; 7 bases are shared with TRBD2. The J call could be wrong; TRBJ2-7 is a better fit for the DNA end. The CDR3 contains 13 residues. The germline gives CDR1 SGHVS, CDR2 FNYEAQ.

The chain has TRBV27 and TRBJ2-5, with TRBD1 matching 9 bases. The J call may not be correct, given that the DNA end is closer to TRBJ2-7. Germline V gene lookup returns CDR1 MNHEY and CDR2 SMNVEV (reference sequence). The CDR3 runs to 16 residues. This chain's CDR3 is CASSWGQGTLIYEQYF. In nucleotides, the CDR3 is TGTGCCAGCAGTTGGGGACAGGGCACTTTAATCTACGAGCAGTACTTC.

This clonotype showed up just a few times. The chain employs TRBV11-2 and TRBJ1-2; D might be TRBD1 (5 bases). Between the trimmed V and J ends, which lost 2 bases and 5 bases, there was a span of 9 bases. The CDR3 has 13 residues. Looked up from germline, CDR1 is SGHAT and CDR2 is FQNNGV. The CDR3 nucleotides read TGTGCCAGCAGCTTAAGGCCAGGGTATGGCTACACCTTC. Translation: CASSLRPGYGYTF.

This clonotype has a handful of counts. The chain joins TRBV20-1 to TRBJ2-7, with 7 bases fitting TRBD1. Germline V gene data show CDR1 as DFQATT and CDR2 as SNEGSKA (reference sequence). The CDR3 totals 14 residues. J gave up 3 bases and V 6 bases, and 11 bases lay outside the gene matches. The CDR3 nucleotides read TGCAGTGCCGCCGCCGGACAGGAGTTCTACGAGCAGTACTTC. Encoded protein: CSAAAGQEFYEQYF.

This clonotype was counted a few times. The chain employs TRBV4-1 and TRBJ2-3, with D tentatively TRBD2 (6 bases). Per germline, CDR1 MGHRA and CDR2 YSYEKL. The CDR3 length is 13 residues. V lost 0 bases and J 6 bases, leaving 7 bases between the germline ends. The CDR3 sequence is CASSQEGGDTQYF. The CDR3 nucleotides are TGCGCCAGCAGCCAAGAGGGGGGTGATACGCAGTATTTT.

This rearrangement joins TRBV29-1 to TRBJ2-1, with D unclear. The closer fit of TRBJ2-7 to the DNA end suggests the J call may be wrong. This CDR3 has 14 amino acids. Germline CDR1 SQVTM, CDR2 ANQGSEA. The CDR3 DNA is TGCAGCGCCCCAGGCCTCCCATCCTACAATGAGCAGTACTTC. This gives the protein CSAPGLPSYNEQYF.

The J gene is TRBJ2-5, the V gene TRBV6-6; D ambiguous. The V and J ends lost 2 bases and 5 bases respectively, with 9 bases between them. The CDR3 has 13 residues. Germline CDR1 reads MNHNY; CDR2 reads SVGAGI (reference sequence). The CDR3 reads CASSYLKLETQYF. The CDR3 DNA reads as TGTGCCAGCAGTTACCTGAAACTTGAGACCCAGTACTTC.